Presented here are 30 T cell receptor beta chains from one specimen sequenced in a study of blood T cell repertoires in COVID-19. Clones were read by immunoSEQ multiplex PCR, and TCRdb kept only the in-frame ones, dropping some. The sample has about 140,000 clones, over 70% seen once. Sequenced sample: peripheral blood. These receptors were obtained from a man between 65 and 85 years old who had recovered from COVID-19.

This chain connects TRBV4-2 to TRBJ1-5; D is unresolved. Germline values: CDR1 LGHNA, CDR2 YNFKEQ. This CDR3 is 13 amino acids long. Trimming cost V 0 bases and J 6 bases, with 6 bases left between them. CDR3 DNA sequence: TGTGCCAGCAGCCAAGATCCGGGTCAGCCCCAGCATTTT. Translated: CASSQDPGQPQHF.

This chain joins TRBV19 and TRBJ1-5, with D hard to call. Germline CDR1 reads LNHDA; CDR2 reads SQIVND (reference sequence). This CDR3 spans 14 amino acids. Trimming cost V 1 base and J 2 bases, with 6 bases left between them. This chain's CDR3 is CASSIGGRNQPQHF. CDR3 coding DNA: TGTGCCAGTAGTATAGGAGGCCGCAATCAGCCCCAGCATTTT.

The V and J genes are TRBV27 and TRBJ2-1, with D perhaps TRBD1 (5 bases). V shed 3 bases and J shed 7 bases, with 10 bases lying between them. The CDR3 is made up of 13 amino acids. Germline V gene sequence: CDR1 MNHEY, CDR2 SMNVEV (reference sequence). The CDR3 here is CASSLQGPNEQFF. CDR3 sequence (DNA): TGTGCCAGCAGTTTGCAGGGCCCTAATGAGCAGTTCTTC.

The CDR3 bases are TGTGCCAGCAGCTTAGCAGCGGGAGTACTCTACGAGCAGTACTTC. Its protein is CASSLAAGVLYEQYF. The rearrangement joins TRBV11-2 to TRBJ2-7; 8 bases agree with TRBD2. CDR1 is SGHAT and CDR2 is FQNNGV in the germline V gene. The CDR3 is 15 amino acids. With 1 base clipped from V and 3 bases from J, the junction kept 5 bases outside the gene matches.

The chain has TRBV14 and TRBJ2-3; D perhaps matches TRBD2 (6 bases). The CDR3 has 17 amino acids. Trimming removed 4 bases from V and 3 bases from J, with 20 bases in between. CDR1 is SGHDN, CDR2 FVKESK, per germline. CDR3 DNA: TGTGCCAGCAGCCCACGCCCCCGAGCTGGGAGGACAGATACGCAGTATTTT. Its translation is CASSPRPRAGRTDTQYF.

The V and J genes are TRBV24-1 and TRBJ2-7; possibly TRBD1 for D (5 bases). The CDR3 contains 12 residues. The germline V gene has CDR1 KGHDR and CDR2 SFDVKD. V lost 6 bases and J lost 3, with 8 bases in between. The CDR3 coding sequence is TGTGCCACCAGTAAACAGGTCTACGAGCAGTACTTC. It is translated as CATSKQVYEQYF.

The rearrangement joins TRBV6-1 to TRBJ1-5; 7 nucleotides match TRBD1. V dropped 2 bases and J dropped 0; count of bases not matched to a gene: 4. Germline V gene data show CDR1 as MNHNS and CDR2 as SASEGT. The CDR3 consists of 16 residues. CDR3 sequence reads: CASSEMGQYSNQPQHF. CDR3 DNA: TGTGCCAGCAGTGAAATGGGACAGTATAGCAATCAGCCCCAGCATTTT.

The V call is TRBV4-1, the J call TRBJ2-7; D is possibly TRBD2 (5 bases). Trimming shortened V by 1 base and J by 7 bases, and 14 bases separated the two germline ends. The CDR3 is 14 amino acids. CDR1 and CDR2 from the germline V gene are MGHRA and YSYEKL. The CDR3 nucleotides are TGCGCCAGCAGCCAAGGCCCCCGAGGGTTTGAGCAGTACTTC. It specifies CASSQGPRGFEQYF.

The chain links TRBV2 to TRBJ1-4; no clear D gene. CDR3 length equals 16 residues. The germline V gene encodes CDR1 SNHLY and CDR2 FYNNEI. V shed 2 bases and J shed 0 bases, with 10 bases lying between them. DNA for the CDR3: TGTGCCAGCAGTGAATGGGCCCCTGCAACTAATGAAAAACTGTTTTTT. Its protein product is CASSEWAPATNEKLFF.

The chain joins TRBV5-5 to TRBJ2-1; the match to TRBD2 covers 9 bases. The CDR3 is 12 residues long. V was pared by 7 bases and J by 10 bases, with 6 bases of the junction left unmatched. Germline CDR1 SGHKS, CDR2 YYEKEE (reference sequence). The CDR3 loop is CASYSGRWEQFF. CDR3 sequence (DNA): TGTGCCAGCTATAGCGGGAGATGGGAGCAGTTCTTC. The full variable domain, completed using reference TRBV5-5 and TRBJ2-1, is DAGVTQSPTHLIKTRGQQVTLRCSPISGHKSVSWYQQVLGQGPQFIFQYYEKEERGRGNFPDRFSARQFPNYSSELNVNALLLGDSALYLCASYSGRWEQFFGPGTRLTVL.

The chain links TRBV5-3 to TRBJ2-1; 7 bases agree with TRBD1. TRBV5-3 is an ORF; its function is uncertain. Losses at the gene ends were 4 bases for V and 2 bases for J; bases not matched to a gene: 6. The CDR3 covers 15 residues. Here the CDR3 DNA reads TGTGCCAGAAGCAAAACAGGGGAGACCTACAATGAGCAGTTCTTC. Amino acids: CARSKTGETYNEQFF.

V usage is TRBV6-4 and J usage is TRBJ2-1; 7 bases agree with TRBD1. The CDR3 contains 15 residues. CDR1 is MRHNA and CDR2 is SNTAGT in the germline V gene. The junction had 5 bases not matched to a gene; V was cut back by 5 bases and J by 1 base. The CDR3 reads CASSRDSQSYNEQFF. In nucleotides, the CDR3 is TGTGCCAGCAGTCGGGACAGCCAATCCTACAATGAGCAGTTCTTC.

CDR3 region: CASSLALASGPGELFF. The CDR3 nucleotides read TGTGCCAGCAGCTTAGCACTAGCAAGTGGCCCCGGGGAGCTGTTTTTT. The chain couples TRBV7-7 to TRBJ2-2, with D perhaps TRBD2 (6 bases). Germline V CDR1 and CDR2: SSHAT, FNYEAQ (reference sequence). This CDR3 is built from 16 residues. The V end lost 0 bases, the J end lost 6 bases, and 14 bases lay between the germline ends.

The chain has TRBV29-1 and TRBJ2-7; 7 bases match TRBD1. V trimming: 6 bases; J trimming: 1 base; junction bases outside the gene matches: 12. This CDR3 spans 15 amino acids. The V gene's germline CDR1 is SQVTM and CDR2 ANQGSEA. CDR3 sequence (DNA): TGCAGCGTGAAGACTCCAGGGGGTCCTTCCTACGAGCAGTACTTC. Its translation is CSVKTPGGPSYEQYF.

The chain combines TRBV4-1 with TRBJ2-1; TRBD2 matches 10 bases. Germline V gene lookup returns CDR1 MGHRA and CDR2 YSYEKL. With V trimmed by 2 bases and J by 7 bases, 11 bases remained unmatched. The CDR3 totals 17 residues. The CDR3 DNA is TGCGCCAGCAGCCAACGCTTCACTAGCGGGAACGATAATGAGCAGTTCTTC. This translates into CASSQRFTSGNDNEQFF.

The chain employs TRBV28 and TRBJ1-4; 8 bases match TRBD1. Per the germline V gene, CDR1 is MDHEN and CDR2 is SYDVKM. After removal of 6 bases from V and 8 bases from J, the junction contained 5 bases not matched to a gene. There are 13 residues in the CDR3. The CDR3 is CASSGQGGEKLFF. The DNA of the CDR3 is TGTGCCAGCAGCGGACAGGGAGGCGAAAAACTGTTTTTT.

The rearrangement joins TRBV19 to TRBJ2-3; D is perhaps TRBD2 (6 bases). Germline V gene sequence: CDR1 LNHDA, CDR2 SQIVND (reference sequence). With 4 bases removed from V and 6 bases from J, the gap between germline ends came to 14 bases. This CDR3 is built from 14 residues. The CDR3 DNA reads TGTGCCAGTAGTACCCGGACCCGGGAGGATACGCAGTATTTT. This encodes CASSTRTREDTQYF.

A few counts support this clone. The rearrangement joins TRBV20-1 to TRBJ2-7; 11 positions agree with TRBD2. The CDR3 contains 17 residues. Germline lookup yields CDR1 DFQATT and CDR2 SNEGSKA (reference sequence). The junction had 13 bases not matched to a gene; V was cut back by 3 bases and J by 3 bases. The CDR3 region has the DNA TGCAGTGCTAGTACCAATAGCGGGAGGGCCTCGGGCTACGAGCAGTACTTC. Amino acid sequence: CSASTNSGRASGYEQYF.

A single count supports this clone. The chain joins TRBV3-1 (or the pseudogene TRBV3-2) to TRBJ2-5; 10 bases are a match to TRBD2. CDR3 length: 14 residues. V lost 6 bases, J lost 3 bases, and 4 bases stayed unmatched. The germline V gene has CDR1 LGHDT and CDR2 YNNKEL (reference sequence). CDR3 in DNA: TGTGCCAGCAGGCGTGGACTAGCGGAAGAGACCCAGTACTTC. This gives the protein CASRRGLAEETQYF.

CDR3 protein: CASSSKGDGGETQYF. The DNA of the CDR3 is TGTGCCAGCAGCTCCAAAGGGGACGGGGGAGAGACCCAGTACTTC. The V and J genes are TRBV7-9 and TRBJ2-5; perhaps TRBD2 as D (6 bases). Germline lookup yields CDR1 SEHNR and CDR2 FQNEAQ (reference sequence). The V gene lost 4 bases and the J gene lost 4 bases, with 16 bases spanning the gap. This CDR3 has 15 residues.

This rearrangement joins TRBV3-1 (or the pseudogene TRBV3-2) to TRBJ2-4; TRBD2 agrees at 12 bases. The junction had 7 bases not matched to a gene; V was cut back by 4 bases and J by 0 bases. This CDR3 is 18 amino acids long. Per the germline V gene, CDR1 is LGHDT and CDR2 is YNNKEL (reference sequence). In DNA, the CDR3 is TGTGCCAGCAGCCGGACTAGCGGGACCCCACTAGCCAAAAACATTCAGTACTTC. This translates into CASSRTSGTPLAKNIQYF.

This chain uses TRBV12-3 or TRBV12-4 with TRBJ1-2, with TRBD1 matching 8 bases. The CDR3 has 13 amino acids. The V gene end was trimmed by 11 bases and the J gene end by 3 bases; junction bases not matched to a gene: 8. DNA of the CDR3: TGTGCCTCGAGGACAGGGAGGGACTATGGCTACACCTTC. Its protein product is CASRTGRDYGYTF.

The chain has TRBV2 and TRBJ2-7; D gene unclear. Deletions cut 5 bases from V and 2 bases from J, with 10 bases between. The CDR3 is made up of 13 amino acids. Germline loops: CDR1 SNHLY, CDR2 FYNNEI. The CDR3 DNA sequence: TGTGCCAGCAGTTTTCTGGGCACCTACGAGCAGTACTTC. Its translation is CASSFLGTYEQYF.

The chain uses TRBV3-1 (or the pseudogene TRBV3-2) and TRBJ2-1, with 10 bases that match TRBD2. From germline, CDR1 is LGHDT and CDR2 YNNKEL (reference sequence). V shed 4 bases and J 6 bases; nucleotides not matched to a gene: 3. The CDR3 is 14 residues long. The CDR3 nucleotides are TGTGCCAGCAGCCGGGCTAGCGGGAGCAATGAGCAGTTCTTC. Its translation: CASSRASGSNEQFF.

The rearrangement joins TRBV24-1 to TRBJ2-7; 10 bases are a match to TRBD1. Germline V gene sequence: CDR1 KGHDR, CDR2 SFDVKD. There are 17 residues in the CDR3. Germline trimming cut 9 bases from V and 3 bases from J; bases unmatched to any gene: 16. DNA of the CDR3: TGTGCCACCCTGGGACAGGGGATCCAACGAACTTTCTACGAGCAGTACTTC. Translation: CATLGQGIQRTFYEQYF.

Points on this clone: Other DNA sequences from this sample encode an identical CDR3 as well. The CDR3: CASSTSGASYNEQFF. In DNA form, the CDR3 reads TGTGCCAGCAGCACTTCAGGGGCTTCCTACAATGAGCAGTTCTTC. The rearrangement uses TRBV9 and TRBJ2-1; D possibly corresponds to TRBD1 (6 bases). CDR1 and CDR2 (germline): SGDLS, YYNGEE. The CDR3 loop spans 15 amino acids. The V and J ends lost 4 bases and 1 base respectively, with 12 bases between them.

The chain employs TRBV7-2 and TRBJ2-3; D remains unclear. Trimming left V 5 bases short and J 6 bases short, with 9 bases between. Germline CDR1 and CDR2: SGHTA and FQGNSA. The CDR3 sequence is 12 residues long. CDR3 region: CASSVRSDTQYF. Here the CDR3 DNA reads TGTGCCAGCAGCGTCAGGTCCGATACGCAGTATTTT.

The rearrangement joins TRBV5-1 to TRBJ2-3; perhaps TRBD1 as D (7 bases). From germline, CDR1 is SGHRS and CDR2 YFSETQ. The V end was cut by 2 bases, the J end by 7 bases, with 26 bases between. CDR3 length: 18 amino acids. As DNA, the CDR3 is TGCGCCAGCAGCTTTGACAGGGCAGGTGGCCTGGGGAGGTATACGCAGTATTTT. It specifies CASSFDRAGGLGRYTQYF.

The rearrangement joins TRBV6-5 to TRBJ1-1; D call uncertain. Per the germline V gene, CDR1 is MNHEY and CDR2 is SVGAGI. Trimming took 6 bases from V and 5 from J, leaving 16 bases between them. CDR3 size: 14 residues. The CDR3 is CASSRGRERTEAFF. CDR3 in DNA: TGTGCCAGCAGCCGCGGGAGGGAGAGGACTGAAGCTTTCTTT.

The chain combines TRBV19 with TRBJ2-2; a weak D match, TRBD2 (5 bases). Per the germline V gene, CDR1 is LNHDA and CDR2 is SQIVND (reference sequence). The CDR3 extends over 15 amino acids. Trimming removed 7 bases at V and 8 bases at J, with 20 bases between. In DNA form, the CDR3 reads TGTGCCAGTAACCCCCTAGCTTCGACTTGGGGGGAGCTGTTTTTT. Its protein product is CASNPLASTWGELFF.